What follows are 29 T cell receptor beta chains derived from one specimen sequenced in a study of neurological immune-mediated disorders. In TCRdb, the 5' RACE reads were re-called with MiXCR into one record per CDR3 protein. The sample holds 50,000 or so distinct CDR3 sequences, approximately 15% seen once. Sequencing was performed on PBMCs. These receptors originate from a man aged 60-69 years in good health.

This clonotype showed up many times. The chain combines TRBV20-1 with TRBJ2-5, with D possibly being TRBD1 (6 bases). The CDR3 has 13 residues. Germline V gene sequence: CDR1 DFQATT, CDR2 SNEGSKA (reference sequence). V was shortened by 3 bases and J by 5 bases, with 13 bases between the two germline ends. The CDR3 loop is CSARYRAGETQYF. CDR3 DNA: TGCAGTGCTAGGTACAGGGCTGGTGAGACCCAGTACTTC.

This clonotype was detected ten times or more. The chain carries TRBV9 and TRBJ2-7; D is possibly TRBD1 (5 bases). The germline V gene encodes CDR1 SGDLS and CDR2 YYNGEE. The CDR3 has 16 amino acids. Trimming took 0 bases from V and 6 from J, leaving 19 bases between them. The CDR3 sequence: CASSVVPLQGRGEQYF. CDR3 sequence (DNA): TGTGCCAGCAGCGTAGTCCCCCTCCAGGGCCGAGGCGAGCAGTACTTC.

There are many counts of this clonotype. The chain links TRBV20-1 to TRBJ1-1, with D possibly being TRBD1 (5 bases). Per the germline V gene, CDR1 is DFQATT and CDR2 is SNEGSKA (reference sequence). The V and J ends lost 1 base and 4 bases respectively, with 13 bases between them. This CDR3 contains 14 residues. In DNA form, the CDR3 reads TGCAGTGCTAGAGTCGGGGGAACAGGCACTGAAGCTTTCTTT. Translation gives CSARVGGTGTEAFF.

This clonotype was picked up many times. The V gene is TRBV5-1, the J gene TRBJ2-2; D might be TRBD1 (6 bases). V was pared by 4 bases and J by 5 bases, with 9 bases between. Germline V CDR1 and CDR2: SGHRS, YFSETQ. The CDR3 is 13 residues long. This chain's CDR3 is CASSPRGTGELFF. DNA of the CDR3: TGCGCCAGCAGCCCCAGGGGTACCGGGGAGCTGTTTTTT.

This clonotype was seen at least ten times. The chain links TRBV4-1 to TRBJ2-3; TRBD2 matches 7 bases. Germline-derived CDR1 and CDR2 are MGHRA and YSYEKL. The CDR3 consists of 15 residues. Trimming at V came to 0 bases and at J to 6 bases, leaving 6 bases not matched to a gene. The CDR3 nucleotides are TGCGCCAGCAGCCAAGAGGGGCGGGAGTGGGATACGCAGTATTTT. Protein product: CASSQEGREWDTQYF.

This clonotype was detected many times. The chain has TRBV20-1 and TRBJ2-7, with D perhaps matching TRBD1 or TRBD2 (5 bases each). V was pared by 4 bases and J by 0 bases, with 13 bases between. In germline, CDR1 is DFQATT, CDR2 SNEGSKA (reference sequence). The length of the CDR3 is 14 residues. The CDR3 nucleotides are TGCAGTGCTATCGGGACGGAAAGCTCCTACGAGCAGTACTTC. Translation gives CSAIGTESSYEQYF.

This clonotype came up once. It may be a read error: a sequence one base away is much more abundant. The chain recombines TRBV18 with TRBJ2-7; 7 bases fit TRBD1. CDR1 KGHSH and CDR2 LQKENI come from the germline V gene. The CDR3 spans 15 residues. CDR3 in amino acids: CTSSPLQGFSYEQYF. The CDR3 bases are TGTACCAGCTCGCCCTTACAGGGGTTCTCCTACGAGCAGTACTTC.

This clonotype has a count of ten or more. This chain joins TRBV6-6 and TRBJ2-7; TRBD1 agrees at 7 bases. This CDR3 contains 16 residues. With V trimmed by 5 bases and J by 3 bases, 13 bases remained unmatched. Germline V lookup: CDR1 MNHNY, CDR2 SVGAGI (reference sequence). CDR3 coding DNA: TGTGCCAGCAGTACCGGGACAGTGCTCGGAAGCTACGAGCAGTACTTC. This codes for CASSTGTVLGSYEQYF.

In this sample, this clonotype turned up many times. Mismatch with germline at one junction end may stem from a read error. This sequence joins TRBV7-7 and TRBJ2-7; TRBD1 might be the D (6 bases). The CDR3 has 14 amino acids. CDR1 and CDR2 from the germline V gene are SSHAT and FNYEAQ (reference sequence). The DNA of the CDR3 is TGTGCTAGCAGCCCAGGGGTCTTTACAGGAGAGCAGTACTTC. Amino acid sequence: CASSPGVFTGEQYF. Drawing the rest from reference TRBV7-7 and TRBJ2-7, the complete variable domain is GAGVSQSPRYKVTKRGQDVTLRCDPISSHATLYWYQQALGQGPEFLTYFNYEAQPDKSGLPSDRFSAERPEGSISTLTIQRTEQRDSAMYRCASSPGVFTGEQYFGPGTRLTVT.

Concerning this clonotype: A much larger clone lies a single base off, so this may be a read error. V gene TRBV19 combines with J gene TRBJ2-7; TRBD1 agrees at 10 bases. J was trimmed by 7 bases and V by 3 bases; bases with no gene match: 9. The V gene's germline CDR1 is LNHDA and CDR2 SQIVND (reference sequence). The CDR3 runs to 15 residues. CDR3 nucleotides: TGTGCCAGTAGTATTCCGGGACAGGGGCCCAATGAGCAGTACTTC. Amino acid sequence: CASSIPGQGPNEQYF.

This chain joins TRBV12-3 or TRBV12-4 and TRBJ1-2; a weak D match, TRBD1 (6 bases). V lost 5 bases to trimming and J lost 0 bases, with 13 bases between them. The CDR3 has 15 residues. DNA for the CDR3: TGTGCCAGCAGTCCTCAGGGGCCGCCTAACTATGGCTACACCTTC. Amino acid sequence: CASSPQGPPNYGYTF.

In this sample, this clonotype turned up many times. This chain connects TRBV5-1 to TRBJ2-2; the match to TRBD2 covers 9 bases. The CDR3 consists of 16 residues. Germline V CDR1 and CDR2: SGHRS, YFSETQ. V lost 4 bases and J lost 0; bases outside the gene matches: 4. The CDR3 protein is CASSPLAGANTGELFF. In nucleotides, the CDR3 is TGCGCCAGCAGCCCGTTAGCGGGAGCGAACACCGGGGAGCTGTTTTTT.

This clonotype was found many times. The V and J genes are TRBV12-3 or TRBV12-4 and TRBJ2-1; possibly TRBD2 for D (6 bases). The CDR3 spans 15 residues. V was shortened by 5 bases and J by 5 bases, with 16 bases between the two germline ends. The CDR3 DNA reads as TGTGCCAGCAGTCCCTCTGGGGGACTGGACAATGAGCAGTTCTTC. Translation: CASSPSGGLDNEQFF.

As for this clonotype: One end of the junction fails to match germline, which may point to a read error. The CDR3 DNA follows: TGTGCCAGTAGTATAGAAGGAGCTCCTGTCCTCTTC. It yields the protein CASSIEGAPVLF. The chain combines TRBV19 with TRBJ2-1, with D unresolved. The CDR3 loop spans 12 amino acids. Germline V gives CDR1 LNHDA, CDR2 SQIVND (reference sequence).

There are many counts of this clonotype. The chain combines TRBV7-2 with TRBJ1-2; 10 nucleotides line up with TRBD1. J was trimmed by 3 bases and V by 2 bases; bases with no gene match: 9. This CDR3 comprises 17 residues. Germline assignment: CDR1 SGHTA and CDR2 FQGNSA. The CDR3 is CASSLRSGTGVYYGYTF. CDR3 bases: TGTGCCAGCAGCTTAAGGTCTGGGACAGGGGTTTACTATGGCTACACCTTC.

Ten or more counts support this clonotype. V is TRBV20-1 and J is TRBJ2-2; no reliable D call. Trimming took off 3 bases at V and 1 base at J, with 6 bases between the two ends. This CDR3 region has 13 residues. CDR1 and CDR2 (germline): DFQATT, SNEGSKA (reference sequence). This chain's CDR3 is CSASSRNTGELFF. CDR3 coding DNA: TGCAGTGCTAGCTCTAGGAACACCGGGGAGCTGTTTTTT.

Worth noting for this clonotype: A junction end diverges from the germline sequence, so it may reflect a read error. V gene TRBV6-5 combines with J gene TRBJ2-5; 8 nucleotides align to TRBD2. The CDR3 consists of 15 residues. Germline V gives CDR1 MNHEY, CDR2 SVGAGI. CDR3 region: CASSSSGRRGETQHF. The DNA of the CDR3 is TGTGCCAGCAGTTCGAGCGGGAGACGTGGAGAGACCCAGCACTTT.

Concerning this clonotype: A much larger clonotype is one base distant, so this may be a read error. The chain uses TRBV6-5 and TRBJ2-5; 7 bases line up with TRBD1. Germline V gene sequence: CDR1 MNHEY, CDR2 SVGAGI. This CDR3 region has 14 residues. The CDR3 loop is CANSYSRGRETQYF. CDR3 nucleotide sequence: TGTGCCAACAGTTACTCGAGGGGGCGAGAGACCCAGTACTTC.

This clonotype was recorded many times. The rearrangement uses TRBV7-3 and TRBJ2-5; weak D call: TRBD1 (6 bases). This CDR3 region has 15 residues. The V end was cut by 5 bases, the J end by 2 bases, with 15 bases between. Germline V CDR1 and CDR2: SGHTA, FQGTGA. The DNA of the CDR3 is TGTGCCAGCAGCAGCGGACAGCTCGGACAAGAGACCCAGTACTTC. It codes for CASSSGQLGQETQYF.

This clonotype was observed many times. The gene calls are TRBV20-1 and TRBJ2-5; D might be TRBD1 (6 bases). The CDR3 runs to 13 residues. Germline CDR1 DFQATT, CDR2 SNEGSKA (reference sequence). The germline V and J ends were trimmed by 6 bases and 2 bases, with 13 bases remaining between them. DNA for the CDR3: TGCAGTGCCCCACCGCAGGGGCAAGAGACCCAGTACTTC. Amino acid sequence: CSAPPQGQETQYF.

This clonotype was recorded many times. This chain links TRBV7-3 with TRBJ2-1, with D unresolved. Deletions cut 3 bases from V and 5 bases from J, with 8 bases between. CDR1 and CDR2 (germline): SGHTA, FQGTGA. The CDR3 is 13 residues long. CDR3 loop: CASSFSLNNEQFF. CDR3 bases: TGTGCCAGCAGCTTCAGTCTGAACAATGAGCAGTTCTTC.

The table lists this clonotype with many counts. The rearrangement joins TRBV28 to TRBJ1-2, with D unresolved. V was cut by 6 bases and J by 2 bases, with 10 bases left in between. Germline loops: CDR1 MDHEN, CDR2 SYDVKM. The CDR3 is 13 amino acids. The CDR3 region has the DNA TGTGCCAGCAGGGAGGCGGGGAACTATGGCTACACCTTC. Protein: CASREAGNYGYTF.

At least ten counts were recorded for this clonotype. The chain links TRBV21-1 to TRBJ1-5; the table's D gene call, TRBD1, was not cross checked with the DNA. TRBV21-1 counts as a pseudogene. The CDR3 consists of 17 residues. CDR3 region: CASSKFHRDNSNQPQHF. The CDR3 DNA reads as TGTGCCAGCAGCAAATTTCACAGGGACAATAGCAATCAGCCCCAGCATTTT.

Ten or more counts support this clonotype. CDR3 bases: TGTGCCAGCGCCGACCCGGGACCGAACACCGGGGAGCTGTTTTTT. Translated: CASADPGPNTGELFF. The V call is TRBV6-2 or TRBV6-3, the J call TRBJ2-2, with D possibly being TRBD1 or TRBD2 (5 bases each). Per germline, CDR1 MNHEY and CDR2 SVGEGT. The CDR3 has 15 residues. The V end was cut by 8 bases, the J end by 0 bases, with 13 bases between.

The chain combines TRBV10-3 with TRBJ2-7, with D unclear. The V end was cut by 4 bases, the J end by 3 bases, with 4 bases between. CDR1 is ENHRY and CDR2 is SYGVKD in the germline V gene. This CDR3 spans 11 amino acids. The CDR3: CAISGGYEQYF. CDR3 coding DNA: TGTGCCATCAGTGGGGGCTACGAGCAGTACTTC.

This clonotype was recorded many times. The gene calls are TRBV20-1 and TRBJ1-2; D gene unclear. V dropped 6 bases and J dropped 8 bases, with 16 bases sitting between them. The CDR3 runs to 12 residues. CDR1 DFQATT and CDR2 SNEGSKA come from the germline V gene (reference sequence). CDR3 bases: TGCAGTGCGAGACCACACTTGAAGGGCTACACCTTC. Its translation: CSARPHLKGYTF.

This clonotype was seen ten or more times. The CDR3 region is CASSQTPGRATDTQYF. The CDR3 nucleotides are TGCGCCAGCAGCCAAACCCCCGGGAGGGCCACAGATACGCAGTATTTT. This chain joins TRBV4-1 and TRBJ2-3; 8 nucleotides match TRBD2. Trimming at V came to 2 bases and at J to 2 bases, leaving 6 bases not matched to a gene. Germline-derived CDR1 and CDR2 are MGHRA and YSYEKL. The CDR3 extends over 16 amino acids.

This clonotype was detected ten times or more. V is TRBV5-1 and J is TRBJ2-7, with no clear D. Trimming cost V 2 bases and J 5 bases, with 17 bases left between them. The germline gives CDR1 SGHRS, CDR2 YFSETQ. The CDR3 is 15 residues long. This CDR3 is CASSLGFGQVNEQYF. CDR3 nucleotides: TGCGCCAGCAGCTTAGGGTTCGGGCAGGTGAACGAGCAGTACTTC.

This clonotype was seen many times. The rearrangement uses TRBV7-9 and TRBJ2-3, with TRBD1 identical over 7 bases. In germline, CDR1 is SEHNR, CDR2 FQNEAQ (reference sequence). The length of the CDR3 is 16 residues. V shed 4 bases, J shed 2 bases, and the junction held 9 bases outside the gene matches. CDR3 sequence: CASSSRDSDATDTQYF. The CDR3 DNA reads TGTGCCAGCAGCTCACGGGACAGCGATGCCACAGATACGCAGTATTTT.